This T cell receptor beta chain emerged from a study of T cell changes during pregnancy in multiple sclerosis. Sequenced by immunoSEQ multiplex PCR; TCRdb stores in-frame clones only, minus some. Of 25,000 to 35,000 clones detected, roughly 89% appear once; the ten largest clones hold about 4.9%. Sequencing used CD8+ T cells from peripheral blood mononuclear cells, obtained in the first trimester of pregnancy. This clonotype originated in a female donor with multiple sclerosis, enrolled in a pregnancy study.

In DNA form, the CDR3 reads TGTGCCAGCAGTTACTCGCACACAGGGCCCGAGCAGTACTTC. This encodes CASSYSHTGPEQYF. The chain carries TRBV6-5 and TRBJ2-7; tentative D call: TRBD1 (6 bases). The CDR3 extends over 14 amino acids. Germline V CDR1 and CDR2: MNHEY, SVGAGI. The V and J ends lost 0 bases and 6 bases respectively, with 12 bases between them.